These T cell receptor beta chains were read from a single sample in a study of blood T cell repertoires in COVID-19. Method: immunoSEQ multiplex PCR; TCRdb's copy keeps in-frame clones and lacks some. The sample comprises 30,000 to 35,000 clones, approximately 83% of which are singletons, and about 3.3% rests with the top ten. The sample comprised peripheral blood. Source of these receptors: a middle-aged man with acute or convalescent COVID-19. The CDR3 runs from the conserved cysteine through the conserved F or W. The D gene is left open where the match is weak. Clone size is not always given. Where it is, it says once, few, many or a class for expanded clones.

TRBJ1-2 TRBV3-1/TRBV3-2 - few TGTGCCAGCAGCCACCCTAGAGAGCTGGGCTACACCTTC CASSHPRELGYTF
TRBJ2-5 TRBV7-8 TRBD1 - TGTGCCAGCAGCTTAGCGCACCCAGGGGGCTTCCAAGAGACCCAGTACTTC CASSLAHPGGFQETQYF
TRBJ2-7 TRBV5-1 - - TGCGCCAGCAGCTTGAGACAGACCTACGAGCAGTACTTC CASSLRQTYEQYF
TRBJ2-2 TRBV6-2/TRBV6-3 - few TGTGCCAGCAGTTACTCGAGGTTCAACGGGGAGCTGTTTTTT CASSYSRFNGELFF
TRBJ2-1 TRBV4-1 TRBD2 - TGCGCCAGCAGCCAACCGAGGACTAGCGGGAGGAGAACTCGTGAGCAGTTCTTC CASSQPRTSGRRTREQFF
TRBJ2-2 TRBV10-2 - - TGCGCCAGCAGTCAGAGGCAGGGTGGCACCGGGGAGCTGTTTTTT CASSQRQGGTGELFF
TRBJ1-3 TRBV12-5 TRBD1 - TGTGCTAGTGGTTTGACCCGACAGGGGACGCCGTCTGGAAACACCATATATTTT CASGLTRQGTPSGNTIYF
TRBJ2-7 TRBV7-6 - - TGTGCCAGCAGCTTAGTGGCAGGGCAATCTAACTACGAGCAGTACTTC CASSLVAGQSNYEQYF
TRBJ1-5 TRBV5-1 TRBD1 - TGCGCCAGCAGCTTGACAGGACAGGGGGCTCAGCCCCAGCATTTT CASSLTGQGAQPQHF
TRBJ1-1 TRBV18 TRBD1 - TGTGCCAGCTCACCACAGGGGGCGGATGAAGCTTTCTTT CASSPQGADEAFF
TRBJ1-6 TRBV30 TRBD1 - TGTGCCTGGAGTTTGACAGGGGATTCACCCCTCCACTTT CAWSLTGDSPLHF